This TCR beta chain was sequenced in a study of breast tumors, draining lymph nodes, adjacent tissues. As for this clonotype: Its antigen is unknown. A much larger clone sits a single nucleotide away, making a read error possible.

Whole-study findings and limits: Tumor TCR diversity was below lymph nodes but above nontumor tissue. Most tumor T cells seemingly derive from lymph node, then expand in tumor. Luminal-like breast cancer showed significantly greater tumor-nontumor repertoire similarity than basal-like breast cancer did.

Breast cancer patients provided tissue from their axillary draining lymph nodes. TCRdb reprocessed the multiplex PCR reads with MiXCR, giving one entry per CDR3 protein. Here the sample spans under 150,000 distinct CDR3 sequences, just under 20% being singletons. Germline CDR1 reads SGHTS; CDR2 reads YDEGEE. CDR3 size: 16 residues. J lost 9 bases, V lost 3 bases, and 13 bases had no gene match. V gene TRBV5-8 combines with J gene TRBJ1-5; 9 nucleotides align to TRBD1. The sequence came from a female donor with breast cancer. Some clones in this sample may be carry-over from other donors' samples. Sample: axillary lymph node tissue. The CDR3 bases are TGTGCCAGCAGCTCTCGAGGACAGGGGAGATATCGGCCCCAGCATTTT. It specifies CASSSRGQGRYRPQHF.